The clone carrying this TCR beta chain was seen more than once but under ten times. Deletions cut 3 bases from V and 8 bases from J, with 10 bases between. This CDR3 comprises 12 residues. Source study methods: Amplification of reference gene primers was used by the study to estimate nucleated cell counts. The data were produced by immunoSEQ multiplex PCR, yet TCRdb's version contains in-frame clones alone and is incomplete. D and trimming come from the DNA, and the V and J calls and clone size come from that table. The repertoire holds some 200,000 clones, with 84% as singletons. The sample belongs to a study of blood T cell repertoires in COVID-19. Study-wide background: The analysed material was cDNA or gDNA that came from T cells, B-cell-depleted T cells, or PBMCs.

Source material: peripheral blood. The gene calls are TRBV12-3 or TRBV12-4 and TRBJ1-1; weak D call: TRBD1 (6 bases). This clonotype was sampled from a woman between 50 and 59 years old with active or convalescent COVID-19. This chain's CDR3 is CASSFMGAEAFF. The CDR3 nucleotides read TGTGCCAGCAGTTTTATGGGGGCAGAAGCTTTCTTT.